The present T cell receptor beta chain was sequenced within a study of metastatic and nonmetastatic thyroid tumors. Study-level information: Patients with malignant and benign thyroid disease provided blood and tumor or nodule tissue, whose repertoires were compared.

No treatment had been given to any patient before thyroid surgery. Relative to its sample, this clone is medium-sized. As handled by the study authors: Differences in CDR3 between clinicopathological groups were drawn on to build a classifier intended to discriminate distant-metastatic papillary thyroid cancer patients. TCRdb redid the clone calls on the PCR reads using MiXCR. The V and J calls and clone size are TCRdb's, not the authors'. The data contain around 4,300 clones, approximately 22% of them singletons. Germline V gene sequence: CDR1 MNHNS, CDR2 SASEGT. V was clipped by 8 bases and J by 8 bases, with 13 bases between them. The CDR3 spans 13 residues.

The gene calls are TRBV6-1 and TRBJ1-6, with a tentative D call TRBD1 (6 bases). The sequenced sample was tumor tissue. The receptor comes from a male donor with papillary thyroid cancer or a benign thyroid nodule (not recorded which). Some clones in this sample may be carry-over from other donors' samples. Written as DNA, the CDR3 is TGTGCCAGCCACTACAGGGAATATTCACCCCTCCACTTT. Protein: CASHYREYSPLHF.